A single sample is the source of the 30 T cell receptor beta chains below, sequenced in a study of T cell responses to AZD1222 COVID-19 vaccine (dated by TCRdb to 2020 to 2023). The time point label, as the study defines it: baseline before first vaccination. The library was obtained by the immunoSEQ multiplex PCR assay. What TCRdb holds here is the immuneACCESS table cut down to in-frame rearrangements. Part of the clones is not present; checked against another copy, under half of the missing clones reflect an unresolved V gene, and the others are unexplained. Present in this sample are more than 60,000 clones, roughly 87% of which were seen just once. The ten largest clones add up to 24% of the sample. Material: peripheral blood, obtained on day 0 of AZD1222 vaccination. The receptors were gathered from an adult in good health.

The chain is built from TRBV3-1 (or the pseudogene TRBV3-2) and TRBJ2-1; 8 nucleotides line up with TRBD2. The junction had 7 bases not matched to a gene; V was cut back by 4 bases and J by 2 bases. The length of the CDR3 is 16 residues. The germline CDR1 and CDR2 sequences are LGHDT and YNNKEL (reference sequence). CDR3 protein: CASSLSGDGTYNEQFF. As DNA, the CDR3 is TGTGCCAGCAGCCTTAGCGGGGATGGAACCTACAATGAGCAGTTCTTC.

The J gene is TRBJ1-2, the V gene TRBV27; no clear D gene. CDR3 length: 14 residues. CDR1 is MNHEY and CDR2 is SMNVEV in the germline V gene (reference sequence). V was pared by 0 bases and J by 3 bases, with 8 bases between. This CDR3 reads CASSLSRTYYGYTF. The DNA of the CDR3 is TGTGCCAGCAGTTTATCGAGAACTTACTATGGCTACACCTTC.

This sequence joins TRBV3-1 (or the pseudogene TRBV3-2) and TRBJ2-1; D is ambiguous. The length of the CDR3 is 15 residues. Germline loops: CDR1 LGHDT, CDR2 YNNKEL (reference sequence). The V end was cut by 1 base, the J end by 2 bases, with 9 bases between. CDR3 DNA sequence: TGTGCCAGCAGCCAAGGTCACCGCCCCTACAATGAGCAGTTCTTC. Translation gives CASSQGHRPYNEQFF.

In its sample, this clone was seen once. The CDR3 protein is CASRRASGQEQYF. The CDR3 nucleotides read TGTGCCAGCCGGCGGGCTAGCGGACAGGAGCAGTACTTC. The rearrangement joins TRBV27 to TRBJ2-7, with D possibly matching TRBD2 (7 bases). This CDR3 spans 13 amino acids. Germline values: CDR1 MNHEY, CDR2 SMNVEV (reference sequence). V gave up 8 bases and J gave up 7 bases, with 18 bases separating them.

The J gene is TRBJ2-2, the V gene TRBV19, with D unclear. Per the germline V gene, CDR1 is LNHDA and CDR2 is SQIVND (reference sequence). The CDR3 has 13 amino acids. Trimming shortened V by 4 bases and J by 4 bases, and 7 bases separated the two germline ends. The CDR3 loop is CASSSRVTGELFF. The CDR3 DNA reads as TGTGCCAGTAGTAGTCGGGTCACCGGGGAGCTGTTTTTT.

This chain connects TRBV11-3 to TRBJ2-7; D uncertain. V was clipped by 2 bases and J by 2 bases, with 10 bases between them. The germline V gene encodes CDR1 SGHNT and CDR2 YENEEA. This CDR3 contains 14 residues. CDR3 DNA: TGTGCCAGCAGCTTACAAGGTGGAACCTACGAGCAGTACTTC. Protein: CASSLQGGTYEQYF.

The CDR3 region has the DNA TGTGCCAGCAGCCCCTCTTTGGGCGGGGAGCTGTTTTTT. Translating it yields CASSPSLGGELFF. The chain is built from TRBV7-3 and TRBJ2-2; D is uncertain. The CDR3 extends over 13 amino acids. CDR1 and CDR2 from the germline V gene are SGHTA and FQGTGA. The V gene lost 5 bases and the J gene lost 7 bases, with 11 bases spanning the gap.

The chain employs TRBV5-6 and TRBJ2-1, with a tentative D call TRBD2 (6 bases). V gave up 4 bases and J gave up 2 bases, with 16 bases separating them. The CDR3 extends over 16 amino acids. Germline loops: CDR1 SGHDT, CDR2 YYEEEE. Written as DNA, the CDR3 is TGTGCCAGCAGCCCCCGGGGGACGCCACCCTACAATGAGCAGTTCTTC. Its protein product is CASSPRGTPPYNEQFF.

The chain uses TRBV6-5 and TRBJ1-2; D not resolved. CDR1 is MNHEY and CDR2 is SVGAGI in the germline V gene. The CDR3 loop spans 14 amino acids. V lost 6 bases and J lost 6, with 17 bases in between. CDR3 in DNA: TGTGCCAGCAGCCTAGAGGCCAGCTTTCATGGCTACACCTTC. This gives the protein CASSLEASFHGYTF.

V usage is TRBV29-1 and J usage is TRBJ2-1; TRBD2 matches 9 bases. There are 14 residues in the CDR3. The germline gives CDR1 SQVTM, CDR2 ANQGSEA. V shed 7 bases and J 7 bases; nucleotides not matched to a gene: 11. The CDR3 bases are TGCAGCGCCGACCGGCTAGCGGGACTGAATGAGCAGTTCTTC. Translating it yields CSADRLAGLNEQFF.

The V call is TRBV5-1, the J call TRBJ2-3, with TRBD1 identical over 7 bases. CDR1 is SGHRS, CDR2 YFSETQ, per germline. CDR3 length: 14 amino acids. Trimming cost V 7 bases and J 1 base; bases outside gene matches: 6. In DNA, the CDR3 is TGCGCCAGCTCACAGGGGTTGGGCACAGATACGCAGTATTTT. Protein: CASSQGLGTDTQYF. Full variable domain (rest looked up from reference TRBV5-1 and TRBJ2-3): KAGVTQTPRYLIKTRGQQVTLSCSPISGHRSVSWYQQTPGQGLQFLFEYFSETQRNKGNFPGRFSGRQFSNSRSEMNVSTLELGDSALYLCASSQGLGTDTQYFGPGTRLTVL.

This clone has more than one count but fewer than ten. The V gene is TRBV27, the J gene TRBJ1-1; TRBD1 matches at 7 bases. The CDR3 runs to 13 residues. Per the germline V gene, CDR1 is MNHEY and CDR2 is SMNVEV (reference sequence). Germline trimming cut 8 bases from V and 0 bases from J; bases unmatched to any gene: 3. The CDR3 DNA reads as TGTGCCAGCTTGGGACAGTTGAACACTGAAGCTTTCTTT. The encoded protein is CASLGQLNTEAFF.

The chain couples TRBV7-6 to TRBJ2-3; D not certain. CDR3 length equals 12 residues. Germline V gene sequence: CDR1 SGHVS, CDR2 FNYEAQ. V was clipped by 5 bases and J by 2 bases, with 5 bases between them. The CDR3 nucleotides are TGTGCCAGCAGCCCCAACACAGATACGCAGTATTTT. As protein: CASSPNTDTQYF.

V is TRBV19 and J is TRBJ2-7; D not certain. V lost 7 bases to trimming and J lost 3 bases, with 19 bases between them. The CDR3 has 15 residues. Germline loops: CDR1 LNHDA, CDR2 SQIVND (reference sequence). The CDR3 nucleotides are TGTGCCAGTAAGCTTCGATGGGCAGAAAACTACGAGCAGTACTTC. Amino acids: CASKLRWAENYEQYF.

This chain uses TRBV19 with TRBJ1-5, with a tentative D call TRBD1 (5 bases). The CDR3 sequence is 14 residues long. Germline V gives CDR1 LNHDA, CDR2 SQIVND (reference sequence). With 10 bases removed from V and 5 bases from J, the gap between germline ends came to 18 bases. CDR3 sequence (DNA): TGTGCCACCTCGGGGCAGGGAGTACATCAGCCCCAGCATTTT. Its protein is CATSGQGVHQPQHF.

The V call is TRBV6-6, the J call TRBJ1-5, with D uncertain. There are 14 residues in the CDR3. Germline V CDR1 and CDR2: MNHNY, SVGAGI (reference sequence). V was cut by 0 bases and J by 5 bases, with 8 bases left in between. In DNA form, the CDR3 reads TGTGCCAGCAGTTACTCAGGGCCCGATCAGCCCCAGCATTTT. Translating it yields CASSYSGPDQPQHF.

The rearrangement joins TRBV13 to TRBJ2-3, with D possibly TRBD1 on 8 matching bases. The V gene lost 5 bases and the J gene lost 4 bases, with 16 bases spanning the gap. The CDR3 consists of 15 residues. The V gene's germline CDR1 is PRHDT and CDR2 FYEKMQ (reference sequence). The CDR3 DNA follows: TGTGCCAGCAGCGTCCGACAGGGGAGGGCAGATACGCAGTATTTT. It specifies CASSVRQGRADTQYF.

The V gene is TRBV2, the J gene TRBJ2-1; 7 nucleotides align to TRBD2. This CDR3 spans 11 amino acids. With 7 bases clipped from V and 15 bases from J, the junction kept 9 bases outside the gene matches. The germline V gene has CDR1 SNHLY and CDR2 FYNNEI. CDR3 bases: TGTGCCAGCAAGGTCGCGGGAGTGGGGTTCTTC. Protein sequence: CASKVAGVGFF.

The CDR3 bases are TGTGCCAGCAGCTCAAGGACGGACGGCAATTCACCCCTCCACTTT. This translates into CASSSRTDGNSPLHF. J is TRBJ1-6 and V is TRBV11-2; no firm D call. The CDR3 runs 15 residues. Trimming left V 4 bases short and J 7 bases short, with 14 bases between. The V gene's germline CDR1 is SGHAT and CDR2 FQNNGV. Using reference TRBV11-2 and TRBJ1-6 for the parts outside the CDR3, the full variable domain is EAGVAQSPRYKIIEKRQSVAFWCNPISGHATLYWYQQILGQGPKLLIQFQNNGVVDDSQLPKDRFSAERLKGVDSTLKIQPAKLEDSAVYLCASSSRTDGNSPLHFGNGTRLTVT.

The chain employs TRBV4-1 and TRBJ1-6; D not resolved. CDR1 is MGHRA, CDR2 YSYEKL, per germline. Between the trimmed V and J ends, which lost 0 bases and 4 bases, there was a span of 4 bases. CDR3 size: 14 residues. This CDR3 is CASSQDRYNSPLHF. The CDR3 DNA sequence: TGCGCCAGCAGCCAAGACAGATATAATTCACCCCTCCACTTT.

The chain employs TRBV18 and TRBJ2-7; tentatively, D is TRBD1 (6 bases). The germline V and J ends were trimmed by 4 bases and 5 bases, with 18 bases remaining between them. The V gene's germline CDR1 is KGHSH and CDR2 LQKENI. CDR3 size: 15 residues. The chain's CDR3 is CASSHTGTPWDEQYF. Written as DNA, the CDR3 is TGTGCCAGCTCACACACCGGGACACCGTGGGACGAGCAGTACTTC.

The rearrangement joins TRBV5-1 to TRBJ1-2, with a possible D match to TRBD1 (6 bases). The CDR3 is 15 residues long. Trimming removed 4 bases from V and 8 bases from J, with 21 bases in between. Germline V gene data show CDR1 as SGHRS and CDR2 as YFSETQ. The CDR3 here is CASSTYRDFRSGYTF. The CDR3 DNA is TGCGCCAGCAGCACCTACAGGGATTTTCGTTCGGGCTACACCTTC.

This chain links TRBV19 with TRBJ1-1; unclear D gene. V was shortened by 7 bases and J by 10 bases, with 16 bases between the two germline ends. There are 12 residues in the CDR3. From germline, CDR1 is LNHDA and CDR2 SQIVND (reference sequence). DNA for the CDR3: TGTGCCAGTAAACCGGTAAACTCAGGAGCTTTCTTT. Translation gives CASKPVNSGAFF.

The chain combines TRBV5-1 with TRBJ2-1, with a weak D call TRBD1 (7 bases). This CDR3 has 16 residues. V shed 0 bases and J shed 4 bases, with 14 bases lying between them. CDR1 SGHRS and CDR2 YFSETQ come from the germline V gene. CDR3 amino acids: CASSLVSGGLYNEQFF. The CDR3 DNA follows: TGCGCCAGCAGCTTGGTGTCAGGGGGACTGTACAATGAGCAGTTCTTC.

This clone was seen a few times. V and J are TRBV30 and TRBJ2-3; perhaps TRBD2 as D (8 bases). The CDR3 is 16 residues long. The germline CDR1 and CDR2 sequences are GTSNPN and SVGIG (reference sequence). Trimming cost V 6 bases and J 3 bases, with 22 bases left between them. CDR3 sequence (DNA): TGTGCCTGCCAGGGGGACAGCGGGAGTATGACAGATACGCAGTATTTT. This encodes CACQGDSGSMTDTQYF.

J is TRBJ2-7 and V is TRBV18; maybe TRBD1 (6 bases). This CDR3 contains 13 residues. The germline V and J ends were trimmed by 3 bases and 1 base, with 7 bases remaining between them. Germline CDR1 is KGHSH and CDR2 is LQKENI. CDR3 in amino acids: CASSPGQSYEQYF. CDR3 bases: TGTGCCAGCTCACCTGGACAGTCCTACGAGCAGTACTTC.

J is TRBJ1-2 and V is TRBV28; the D is unclear. Trimming removed 10 bases from V and 5 bases from J, with 17 bases in between. Germline V gene data show CDR1 as MDHEN and CDR2 as SYDVKM. The CDR3 is 13 residues long. The CDR3 DNA sequence: TGTGCCATTGGGTACGAGGGATGGTATGGCTACACCTTC. The encoded protein is CAIGYEGWYGYTF.

By share, this clone ranks as medium-sized (0.01 to 0.1%). The chain uses TRBV7-8 and TRBJ2-7; D gene uncertain. Trimming shortened V by 5 bases and J by 3 bases, and 11 bases separated the two germline ends. Germline V gives CDR1 SGHVS, CDR2 FQNEAQ. This CDR3 spans 13 amino acids. The DNA of the CDR3 is TGTGCCAGCAGCCTCCGGGCCAACTACGAGCAGTACTTC. Translating it yields CASSLRANYEQYF.

The chain has TRBV24-1 and TRBJ2-2; 7 positions agree with TRBD1. The CDR3 covers 16 residues. The V gene's germline CDR1 is KGHDR and CDR2 SFDVKD. V lost 2 bases to trimming and J lost 5 bases; unmatched junction nucleotides: 7. CDR3 region: CATSDSTGTETGELFF. The DNA of the CDR3 is TGTGCCACCAGTGATTCTACCGGGACAGAGACCGGGGAGCTGTTTTTT.

J is TRBJ2-3 and V is TRBV10-3; no definite D call. The germline V and J ends were trimmed by 0 bases and 2 bases, with 21 bases remaining between them. This CDR3 spans 19 amino acids. Germline CDR1 ENHRY, CDR2 SYGVKD. CDR3 sequence (DNA): TGTGCCATCAGTGAGTCGACTCCTAAAGACAACCTTCCCACAGATACGCAGTATTTT. Its translation: CAISESTPKDNLPTDTQYF.